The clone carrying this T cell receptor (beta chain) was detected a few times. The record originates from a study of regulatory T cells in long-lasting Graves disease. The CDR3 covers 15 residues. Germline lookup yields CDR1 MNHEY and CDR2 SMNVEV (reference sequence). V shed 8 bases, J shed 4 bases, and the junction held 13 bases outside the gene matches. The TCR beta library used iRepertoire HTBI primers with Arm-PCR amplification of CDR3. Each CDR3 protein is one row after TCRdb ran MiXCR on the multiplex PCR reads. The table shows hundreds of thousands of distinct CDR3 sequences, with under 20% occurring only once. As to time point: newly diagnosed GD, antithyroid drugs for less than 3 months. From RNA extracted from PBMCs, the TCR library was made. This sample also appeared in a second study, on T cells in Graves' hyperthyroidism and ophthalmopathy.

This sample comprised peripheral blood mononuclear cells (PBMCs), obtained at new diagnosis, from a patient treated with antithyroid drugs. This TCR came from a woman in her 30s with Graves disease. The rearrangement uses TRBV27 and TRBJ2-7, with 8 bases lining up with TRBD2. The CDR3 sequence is CASGTRREGSYEQYF. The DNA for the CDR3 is TGTGCCAGCGGAACGCGACGGGAGGGGTCTTACGAGCAGTACTTC.